This TCR beta chain comes out of a study of cytomegalovirus exposure and HLA in healthy donors. Regarding the study as a whole: As a later analysis revealed, the rate of TCR association differed by HLA locus, with DRB1 most and HLA-C fewest. When analyzed later, a missense DCLRE1C variant was found to be linked to TCR beta V- and J-gene trimming. The classifier reportedly diagnosed cytomegalovirus status with high specificity and sensitivity.

The PCR made use of 60 Vbeta and 13 Jbeta primers. Repertoires were generated with immunoSEQ multiplex PCR, while TCRdb's copy carries only in-frame clones and drops some. The repertoire holds approximately 64,000 clones, with over 70% as singletons. The CDR3 has 16 residues. Germline V gene data show CDR1 as SEHNR and CDR2 as FQNEAQ (reference sequence). V lost 5 bases to trimming and J lost 3 bases; unmatched junction nucleotides: 8. As to this clone: Its antigen is undetermined.

The chain carries TRBV7-9 and TRBJ2-3; the match to TRBD2 covers 10 bases. The sequence was obtained from a male donor in good health and CMV-seropositive. Sample: PBMCs. This CDR3 reads CASSMSGGALTDTQYF. The DNA of the CDR3 is TGTGCCAGCAGCATGAGCGGGGGGGCCCTGACAGATACGCAGTATTTT.